A single sample gave rise to the 18 T cell receptor beta chains below, sequenced in a study of blood T cell repertoires in COVID-19 (dated by TCRdb to about 2020). The protocol used for the library was the immunoSEQ multiplex PCR assay. TCRdb holds this immuneACCESS table with in-frame rearrangements only. Some clones are missing; in checked studies, unresolved V genes explain under half, and the rest has no known cause. The sample includes approximately 200,000 clones, with about 80% observed a single time. The top ten constitute approximately 2.9% of the sample. Specimen: peripheral blood. Every receptor here comes from a woman aged 30 to 39 who had recovered from COVID-19.

The V and J genes are TRBV28 and TRBJ1-5; no clear D. CDR1 MDHEN and CDR2 SYDVKM come from the germline V gene. V was trimmed by 7 bases and J by 7 bases, leaving 11 bases between them. The CDR3 is 12 amino acids. The CDR3 region has the DNA TGTGCCAGCACCCTACGACAACAGCCCCAGCATTTT. Protein sequence: CASTLRQQPQHF.

The CDR3 is CASSPTSGQETQYF. The DNA of the CDR3 is TGTGCCAGCAGCCCCACTAGCGGCCAAGAGACCCAGTACTTC. This chain links TRBV9 with TRBJ2-5; TRBD2 matches at 8 bases. The CDR3 is made up of 14 amino acids. J gave up 1 base and V 4 bases, and 3 bases lay outside the gene matches. Germline CDR1 is SGDLS and CDR2 is YYNGEE.

V usage is TRBV5-1 and J usage is TRBJ1-6, with a weak D call TRBD1 (6 bases). The CDR3 length is 16 residues. Trimming shortened V by 6 bases and J by 6 bases, and 19 bases separated the two germline ends. The germline CDR1 and CDR2 sequences are SGHRS and YFSETQ. The CDR3 region has the DNA TGCGCCAGCAAAAAACAGGGTGTTGGGGGTAATTCACCCCTCCACTTT. This gives the protein CASKKQGVGGNSPLHF.

This chain joins TRBV6-6 and TRBJ1-2; 9 positions match TRBD1. In germline, CDR1 is MNHNY, CDR2 SVGAGI (reference sequence). After removal of 4 bases from V and 12 bases from J, the junction contained 3 bases not matched to a gene. There are 11 residues in the CDR3. This CDR3 reads CASSSGQGDTF. In nucleotides, the CDR3 is TGTGCCAGCAGTTCGGGACAGGGAGACACCTTC.

The chain couples TRBV30 to TRBJ2-5, with 8 positions matching TRBD1. The CDR3 has 15 residues. Losses at the gene ends were 0 bases for V and 3 bases for J; bases not matched to a gene: 6. Germline V gene lookup returns CDR1 GTSNPN and CDR2 SVGIG (reference sequence). The CDR3 here is CAWSVPDRGEETQYF. DNA of the CDR3: TGTGCCTGGAGTGTACCCGACAGGGGAGAAGAGACCCAGTACTTC.

This rearrangement joins TRBV9 to TRBJ2-1, with D unclear. The V end lost 4 bases, the J end lost 8 bases, and 7 bases lay between the germline ends. This CDR3 spans 11 amino acids. Germline loops: CDR1 SGDLS, CDR2 YYNGEE. For the CDR3, the DNA is TGTGCCAGCAGCCCCTCCGATGAGCAGTTCTTC. It encodes CASSPSDEQFF.

The CDR3 here is CASTGRYNSPLHF. The CDR3 coding sequence is TGTGCCAGTACAGGGAGGTATAATTCACCCCTCCACTTT. J is TRBJ1-6 and V is TRBV19, with a possible D match to TRBD1 (5 bases). The CDR3 has 13 amino acids. In germline, CDR1 is LNHDA, CDR2 SQIVND (reference sequence). The V end was cut by 7 bases, the J end by 4 bases, with 8 bases between.

This chain uses TRBV18 with TRBJ2-7, with 12 bases lining up with TRBD2. V shed 4 bases and J 5 bases; nucleotides not matched to a gene: 6. This CDR3 region has 15 residues. CDR1 KGHSH and CDR2 LQKENI come from the germline V gene. The CDR3 here is CASSLRLAGEHEQYF. CDR3 nucleotide sequence: TGTGCCAGCTCACTCCGACTAGCGGGAGAACACGAGCAGTACTTC. Filled out from reference TRBV18 and TRBJ2-7, the complete variable domain reads NAGVMQNPRHLVRRRGQEARLRCSPMKGHSHVYWYRQLPEEGLKFMVYLQKENIIDESGMPKERFSAEFPKEGPSILRIQQVVRGDSAAYFCASSLRLAGEHEQYFGPGTRLTVT.

The V gene is TRBV10-1, the J gene TRBJ2-7, with no clear D. This CDR3 has 14 amino acids. Germline V CDR1 and CDR2: WNHNN, SYGVQD (reference sequence). Trimming cost V 4 bases and J 0 bases, with 10 bases left between them. The CDR3 spells CASSGTDNSYEQYF. The CDR3 DNA follows: TGCGCCAGCAGTGGAACCGACAACTCCTACGAGCAGTACTTC.

The chain uses TRBV19 and TRBJ2-7, with TRBD2 matching over 12 bases. The CDR3 contains 15 residues. Unmatched junction bases numbered 8, after V lost 5 bases and J lost 6 bases. Germline loops: CDR1 LNHDA, CDR2 SQIVND (reference sequence). CDR3 protein: CASSLPLAGGTEQYF. The CDR3 nucleotides are TGTGCCAGTAGTCTACCTCTAGCGGGAGGGACCGAGCAGTACTTC.

The V and J genes are TRBV9 and TRBJ2-3, with 7 bases identical to TRBD2. The germline V gene encodes CDR1 SGDLS and CDR2 YYNGEE. The CDR3 runs to 17 residues. The V segment lost 0 bases and the J segment 2 bases; nucleotides outside the gene matches: 9. The CDR3 spells CASSVEGGSGVTDTQYF. In DNA form, the CDR3 reads TGTGCCAGCAGCGTAGAGGGCGGGAGTGGGGTCACAGATACGCAGTATTTT. Full variable domain (missing parts from reference TRBV9 and TRBJ2-3): DSGVTQTPKHLITATGQRVTLRCSPRSGDLSVYWYQQSLDQGLQFLIQYYNGEERAKGNILERFSAQQFPDLHSELNLSSLELGDSALYFCASSVEGGSGVTDTQYFGPGTRLTVL.

The chain recombines TRBV7-9 with TRBJ2-7; D might be TRBD2 (7 bases). Germline CDR1 is SEHNR and CDR2 is FQNEAQ (reference sequence). This CDR3 spans 16 amino acids. V dropped 5 bases and J dropped 6 bases, with 23 bases sitting between them. CDR3: CASSPKGDAGVGEQYF. The DNA for the CDR3 is TGTGCCAGCAGCCCAAAGGGGGACGCGGGAGTCGGCGAGCAGTACTTC.

The chain couples TRBV18 to TRBJ1-4, with a weak D call TRBD1 (5 bases). Trimming shortened V by 5 bases and J by 6 bases, and 13 bases separated the two germline ends. The CDR3 runs to 14 residues. The germline V gene has CDR1 KGHSH and CDR2 LQKENI. This chain's CDR3 is CASSSGVRDEKLFF. CDR3 nucleotide sequence: TGTGCCAGCTCATCGGGGGTAAGAGATGAAAAACTGTTTTTT.

This CDR3 is CASSHVFGSDLYEQYF. CDR3 nucleotide sequence: TGTGCCAGCAGCCATGTCTTCGGTTCCGATCTCTACGAGCAGTACTTC. The V and J genes are TRBV4-2 and TRBJ2-7; no firm D call. CDR1 is LGHNA and CDR2 is YNFKEQ in the germline V gene. This CDR3 spans 16 amino acids. Trimming removed 3 bases from V and 3 bases from J, with 18 bases in between.

V gene TRBV9 combines with J gene TRBJ1-6, with 7 bases lining up with TRBD1. This CDR3 comprises 15 residues. V lost 0 bases to trimming and J lost 7 bases; unmatched junction nucleotides: 4. The V gene's germline CDR1 is SGDLS and CDR2 YYNGEE. The CDR3 loop reads CASSVEGQLNSPLHF. The CDR3 DNA is TGTGCCAGCAGCGTAGAGGGACAGCTGAATTCACCCCTCCACTTT.

A single count supports this clone. This chain uses TRBV5-1 with TRBJ2-7, with a tentative D call TRBD2 (6 bases). CDR3 length: 15 residues. Germline loops: CDR1 SGHRS, CDR2 YFSETQ. V lost 0 bases to trimming and J lost 2 bases, with 12 bases between them. The CDR3 here is CASSLVAAEAYEQYF. The CDR3 DNA is TGCGCCAGCAGCTTGGTAGCGGCGGAGGCCTACGAGCAGTACTTC.

A remark on this clone: This sample also contains other DNA sequences that code for the same CDR3. V usage is TRBV28 and J usage is TRBJ1-6, with TRBD1 identical over 9 bases. Losses at the gene ends were 3 bases for V and 10 bases for J; bases not matched to a gene: 7. The CDR3 spans 15 residues. CDR1 and CDR2 from the germline V gene are MDHEN and SYDVKM. CDR3 region: CASSLGQGYRSPLHF. CDR3 sequence (DNA): TGTGCCAGCAGTTTGGGACAGGGTTACAGGTCACCCCTCCACTTT. Combining the CDR3 with reference TRBV28 and TRBJ1-6 gives the whole variable domain DVKVTQSSRYLVKRTGEKVFLECVQDMDHENMFWYRQDPGLGLRLIYFSYDVKMKEKGDIPEGYSVSREKKERFSLILESASTNQTSMYLCASSLGQGYRSPLHFGNGTRLTVT.

J is TRBJ1-4 and V is TRBV3-1 (or the pseudogene TRBV3-2); D is possibly TRBD1 (5 bases). The germline V gene has CDR1 LGHDT and CDR2 YNNKEL (reference sequence). V gave up 1 base and J gave up 5 bases, with 8 bases separating them. This CDR3 has 14 residues. The CDR3 DNA follows: TGTGCCAGCAGCCAAGCTGGGGGGAATGAAAAACTGTTTTTT. Translating it yields CASSQAGGNEKLFF.